This T cell receptor (beta chain) came from a study of T cell repertoires in cytomegalovirus infection. Study information: Newly reported HLA-C-restricted and thoroughly characterized HLA-B-restricted CMV epitopes were employed. Public signatures in TCR beta pointed to CMV infection and matching HLA type. Study-wide points: Summed frequency of shared TCR beta families picked out CMV carriers who also had the relevant HLA. In two of eight donors, the top clonotype was HLA-C-restricted CMV-specific.

From the reads, TCRdb called clonotypes with MiXCR, one entry per CDR3 protein. Here the sample spans some 800,000 distinct CDR3 sequences, roughly 28% being singletons. This CDR3 has 14 amino acids. Germline CDR1 MNHEY, CDR2 SVGEGT. Deletions cut 6 bases from V and 4 bases from J, with 15 bases between. Details on this clonotype: Its antigen is not identified.

This clonotype originated in a human donor in good health (CMV status not recorded). Some clones in this sample may be carry-over from other donors' samples. The V gene is TRBV6-2 or TRBV6-3, the J gene TRBJ1-1; D gene ambiguous. The sequences come from cultured CD8+ T cells from PBMCs, collected from culture after CMV antigen stimulation. The DNA for the CDR3 is TGTGCCAGCAGCCATCTTGGCTCGGGCACTGAAGCTTTCTTT. Protein sequence: CASSHLGSGTEAFF.